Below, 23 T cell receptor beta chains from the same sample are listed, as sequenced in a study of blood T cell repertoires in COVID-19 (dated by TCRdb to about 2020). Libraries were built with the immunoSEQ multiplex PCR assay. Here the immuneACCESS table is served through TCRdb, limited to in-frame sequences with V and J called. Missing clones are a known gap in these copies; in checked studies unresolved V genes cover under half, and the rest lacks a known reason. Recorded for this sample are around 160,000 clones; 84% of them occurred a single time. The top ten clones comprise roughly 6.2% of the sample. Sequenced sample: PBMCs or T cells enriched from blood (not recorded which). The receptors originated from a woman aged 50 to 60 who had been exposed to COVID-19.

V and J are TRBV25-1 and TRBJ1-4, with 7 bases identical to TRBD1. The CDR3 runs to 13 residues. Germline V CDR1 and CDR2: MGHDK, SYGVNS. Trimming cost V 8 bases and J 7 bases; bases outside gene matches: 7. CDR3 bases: TGTGCCAGCTCGTTTTGGGACAGTGAAAAACTGTTTTTT. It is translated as CASSFWDSEKLFF.

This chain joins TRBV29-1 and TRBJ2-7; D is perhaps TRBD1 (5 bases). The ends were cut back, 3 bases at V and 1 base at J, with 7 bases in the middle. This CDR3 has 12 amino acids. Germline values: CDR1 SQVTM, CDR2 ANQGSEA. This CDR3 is CSVDKGSYEQYF. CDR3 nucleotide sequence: TGCAGCGTTGACAAGGGGTCCTACGAGCAGTACTTC.

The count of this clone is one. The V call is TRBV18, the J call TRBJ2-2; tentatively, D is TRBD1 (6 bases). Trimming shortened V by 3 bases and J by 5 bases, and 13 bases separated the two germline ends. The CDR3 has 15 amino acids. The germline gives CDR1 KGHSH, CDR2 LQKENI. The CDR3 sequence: CASSPLAGTTGELFF. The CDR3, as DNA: TGTGCCAGCTCACCGTTAGCCGGGACAACCGGGGAGCTGTTTTTT. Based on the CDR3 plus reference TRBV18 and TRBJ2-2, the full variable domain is NAGVMQNPRHLVRRRGQEARLRCSPMKGHSHVYWYRQLPEEGLKFMVYLQKENIIDESGMPKERFSAEFPKEGPSILRIQQVVRGDSAAYFCASSPLAGTTGELFFGEGSRLTVL.

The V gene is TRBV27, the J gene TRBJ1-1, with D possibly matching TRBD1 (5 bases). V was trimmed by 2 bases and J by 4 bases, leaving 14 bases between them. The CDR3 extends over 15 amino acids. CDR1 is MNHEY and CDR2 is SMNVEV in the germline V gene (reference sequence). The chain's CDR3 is CASSLRGSGFTEAFF. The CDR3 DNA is TGTGCCAGCAGTTTACGGGGGAGTGGGTTCACTGAAGCTTTCTTT.

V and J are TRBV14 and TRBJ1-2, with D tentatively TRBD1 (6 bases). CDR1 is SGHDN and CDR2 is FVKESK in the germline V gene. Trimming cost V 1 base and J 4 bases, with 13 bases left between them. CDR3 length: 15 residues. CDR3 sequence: CASSQVSDSAYGYTF. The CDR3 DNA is TGTGCCAGCAGCCAAGTCTCGGACAGTGCCTATGGCTACACCTTC.

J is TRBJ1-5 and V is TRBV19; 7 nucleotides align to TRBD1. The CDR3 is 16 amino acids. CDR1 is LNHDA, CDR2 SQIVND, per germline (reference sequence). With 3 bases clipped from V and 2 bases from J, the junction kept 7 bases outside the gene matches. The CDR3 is CASSISRGNGNQPQHF. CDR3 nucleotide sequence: TGTGCCAGTAGTATCTCCAGGGGGAACGGCAATCAGCCCCAGCATTTT.

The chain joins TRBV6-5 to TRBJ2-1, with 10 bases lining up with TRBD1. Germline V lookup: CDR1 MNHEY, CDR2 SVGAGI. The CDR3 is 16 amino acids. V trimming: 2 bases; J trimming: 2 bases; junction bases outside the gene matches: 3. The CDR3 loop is CASSYGDRGPYNEQFF. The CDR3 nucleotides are TGTGCCAGCAGTTACGGGGACAGGGGTCCCTACAATGAGCAGTTCTTC.

This chain's CDR3 is CAWSAGPSGQPQHF. CDR3 DNA: TGTGCCTGGAGCGCGGGGCCATCCGGACAGCCCCAGCATTTT. The V and J genes are TRBV30 and TRBJ1-5; TRBD1 might be the D (5 bases). Trimming removed 3 bases at V and 7 bases at J, with 16 bases between. Germline CDR1 GTSNPN, CDR2 SVGIG (reference sequence). This CDR3 is 14 amino acids long.

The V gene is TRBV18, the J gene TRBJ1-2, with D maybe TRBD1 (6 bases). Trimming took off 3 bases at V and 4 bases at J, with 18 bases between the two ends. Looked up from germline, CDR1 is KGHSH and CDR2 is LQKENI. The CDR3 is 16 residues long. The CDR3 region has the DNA TGTGCCAGCTCACCGAAGTCGGACAGCCCGACCTATGGCTACACCTTC. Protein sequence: CASSPKSDSPTYGYTF.

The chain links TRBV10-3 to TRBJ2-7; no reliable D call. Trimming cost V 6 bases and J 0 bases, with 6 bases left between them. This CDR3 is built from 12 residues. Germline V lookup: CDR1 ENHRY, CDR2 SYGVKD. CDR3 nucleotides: TGTGCCATCAGCCTCAGCTCCTACGAGCAGTACTTC. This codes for CAISLSSYEQYF.

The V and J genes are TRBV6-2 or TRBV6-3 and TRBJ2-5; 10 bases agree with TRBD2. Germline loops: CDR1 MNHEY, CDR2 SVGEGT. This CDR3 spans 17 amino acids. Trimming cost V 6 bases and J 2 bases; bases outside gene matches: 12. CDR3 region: CASSYGVIAGGQETQYF. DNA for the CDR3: TGTGCCAGCAGCTATGGGGTAATAGCGGGAGGTCAAGAGACCCAGTACTTC.

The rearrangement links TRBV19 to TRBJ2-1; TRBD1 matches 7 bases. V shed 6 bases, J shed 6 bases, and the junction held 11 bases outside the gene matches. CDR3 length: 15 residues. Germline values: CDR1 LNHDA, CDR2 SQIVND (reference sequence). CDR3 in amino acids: CASSPRGLAGNEQFF. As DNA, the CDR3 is TGTGCCAGTAGCCCAAGGGGGCTAGCTGGCAATGAGCAGTTCTTC.

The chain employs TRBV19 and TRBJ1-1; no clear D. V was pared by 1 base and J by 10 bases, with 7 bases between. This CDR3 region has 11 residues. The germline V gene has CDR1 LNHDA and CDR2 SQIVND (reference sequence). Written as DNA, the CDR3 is TGTGCCAGTAGTATAGGCAGAGGAGCTTTCTTT. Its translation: CASSIGRGAFF.

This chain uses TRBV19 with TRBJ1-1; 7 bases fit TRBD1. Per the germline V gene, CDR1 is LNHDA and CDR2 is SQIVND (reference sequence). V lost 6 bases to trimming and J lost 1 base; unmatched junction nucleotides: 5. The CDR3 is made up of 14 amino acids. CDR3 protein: CASRPGQRNTEAFF. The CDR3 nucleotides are TGTGCCAGTAGGCCGGGACAGCGGAACACTGAAGCTTTCTTT.

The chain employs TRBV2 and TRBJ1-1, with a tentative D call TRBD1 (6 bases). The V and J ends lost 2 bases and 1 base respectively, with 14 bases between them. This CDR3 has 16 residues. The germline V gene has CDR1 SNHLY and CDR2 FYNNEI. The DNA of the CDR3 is TGTGCCAGCAGTGAAAGGGCAGGGGCCCAGAACACTGAAGCTTTCTTT. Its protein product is CASSERAGAQNTEAFF.

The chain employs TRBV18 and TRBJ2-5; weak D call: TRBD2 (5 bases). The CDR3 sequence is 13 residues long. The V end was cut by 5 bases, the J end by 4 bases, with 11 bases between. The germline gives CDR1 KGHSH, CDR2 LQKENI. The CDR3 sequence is CASSSTLAETQYF. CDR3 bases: TGTGCCAGCTCATCCACCCTAGCAGAGACCCAGTACTTC. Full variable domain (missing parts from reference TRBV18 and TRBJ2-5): NAGVMQNPRHLVRRRGQEARLRCSPMKGHSHVYWYRQLPEEGLKFMVYLQKENIIDESGMPKERFSAEFPKEGPSILRIQQVVRGDSAAYFCASSSTLAETQYFGPGTRLLVL.

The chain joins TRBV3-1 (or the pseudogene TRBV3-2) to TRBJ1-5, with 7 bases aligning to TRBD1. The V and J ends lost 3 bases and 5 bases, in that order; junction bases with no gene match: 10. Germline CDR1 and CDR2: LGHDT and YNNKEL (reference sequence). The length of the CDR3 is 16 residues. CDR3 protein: CASSHPTGKEDQPQHF. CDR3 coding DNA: TGTGCCAGCAGCCATCCGACAGGGAAGGAGGATCAGCCCCAGCATTTT.

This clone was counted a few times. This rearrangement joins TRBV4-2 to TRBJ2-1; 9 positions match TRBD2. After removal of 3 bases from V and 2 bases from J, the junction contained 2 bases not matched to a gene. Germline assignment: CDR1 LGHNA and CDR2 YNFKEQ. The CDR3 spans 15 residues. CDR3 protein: CASSHERGAYNEQFF. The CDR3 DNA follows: TGTGCCAGCAGCCACGAGCGGGGGGCCTACAATGAGCAGTTCTTC.

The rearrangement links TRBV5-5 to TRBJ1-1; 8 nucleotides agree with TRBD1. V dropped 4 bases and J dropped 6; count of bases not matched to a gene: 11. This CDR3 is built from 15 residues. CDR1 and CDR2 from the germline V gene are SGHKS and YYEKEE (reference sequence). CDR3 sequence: CASSILDRGWAEAFF. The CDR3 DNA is TGTGCCAGCAGCATCCTCGACAGGGGATGGGCTGAAGCTTTCTTT.

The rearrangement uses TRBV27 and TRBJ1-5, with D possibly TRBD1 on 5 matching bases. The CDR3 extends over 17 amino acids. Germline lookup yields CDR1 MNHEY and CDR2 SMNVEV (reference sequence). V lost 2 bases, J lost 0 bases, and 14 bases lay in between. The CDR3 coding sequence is TGTGCCAGCAGTTTACTTGGGGCGATCGGTAGCAATCAGCCCCAGCATTTT. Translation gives CASSLLGAIGSNQPQHF.

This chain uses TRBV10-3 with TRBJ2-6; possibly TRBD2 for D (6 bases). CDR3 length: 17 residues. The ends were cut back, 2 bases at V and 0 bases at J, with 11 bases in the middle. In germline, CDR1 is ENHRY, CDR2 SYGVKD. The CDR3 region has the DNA TGTGCCATCAGTGAGCTTAGCGGCAGCTCTGGGGCCAACGTCCTGACTTTC. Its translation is CAISELSGSSGANVLTF.

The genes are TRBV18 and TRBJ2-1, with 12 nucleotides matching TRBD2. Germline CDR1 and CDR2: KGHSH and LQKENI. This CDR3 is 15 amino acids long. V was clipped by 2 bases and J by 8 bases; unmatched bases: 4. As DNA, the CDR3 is TGTGCCAGCTCACCAGGGACTAGCGGGTACGATGAGCAGTTCTTC. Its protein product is CASSPGTSGYDEQFF.

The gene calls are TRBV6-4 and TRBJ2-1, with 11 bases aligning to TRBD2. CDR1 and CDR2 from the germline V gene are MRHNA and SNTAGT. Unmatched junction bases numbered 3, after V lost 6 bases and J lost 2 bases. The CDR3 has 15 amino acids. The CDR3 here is CASSLTSGTYNEQFF. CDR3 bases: TGTGCCAGCAGCCTGACTAGCGGGACCTACAATGAGCAGTTCTTC.